This T cell receptor beta chain was sequenced for a study of blood T cell repertoires in COVID-19. The CDR3 sequence is 14 residues long. Germline V lookup: CDR1 SGDLS, CDR2 YYNGEE. The V gene end was trimmed by 2 bases and the J gene end by 2 bases; junction bases not matched to a gene: 3. This clone was recorded a few times. The sample holds other DNA sequences that translate to the same CDR3. The repertoire was sequenced with immunoSEQ multiplex PCR; TCRdb's copy has only in-frame clones and lacks some. The sample includes roughly 250,000 clones, around 81% seen only once; the top ten take 2.5% to 3%.

The TCR was taken from a woman aged 55-69 years with active or convalescent COVID-19. The sample consisted of peripheral blood. The chain combines TRBV9 with TRBJ2-5, with 7 bases fitting TRBD2. DNA of the CDR3: TGTGCCAGCAGCGTCGGGCGGGGGCAAGAGACCCAGTACTTC. This translates into CASSVGRGQETQYF.